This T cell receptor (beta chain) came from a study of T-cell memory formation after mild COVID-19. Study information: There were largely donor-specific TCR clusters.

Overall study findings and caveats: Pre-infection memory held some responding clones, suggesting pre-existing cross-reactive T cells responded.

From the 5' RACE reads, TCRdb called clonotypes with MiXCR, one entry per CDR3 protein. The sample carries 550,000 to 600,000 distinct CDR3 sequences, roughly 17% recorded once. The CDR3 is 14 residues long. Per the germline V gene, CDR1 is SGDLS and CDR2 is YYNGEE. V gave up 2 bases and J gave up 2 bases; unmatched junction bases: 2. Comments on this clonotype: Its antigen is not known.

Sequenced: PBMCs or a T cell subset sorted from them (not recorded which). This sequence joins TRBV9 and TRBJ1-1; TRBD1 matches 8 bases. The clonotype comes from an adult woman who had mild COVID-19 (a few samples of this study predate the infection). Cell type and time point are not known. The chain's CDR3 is CASSVAGGNTEAFF. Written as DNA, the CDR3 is TGTGCCAGCAGCGTGGCAGGGGGCAACACTGAAGCTTTCTTT.